The 29 T cell receptor beta chains in this list originate from one sample, sequenced in a study of blood T cell repertoires in COVID-19 (dated by TCRdb to 2020 to 2021). The library was generated by the immunoSEQ multiplex PCR assay. Imported from immuneACCESS, the table was reduced by TCRdb to in-frame sequences with V and J called. These copies leave out some clones; in studies compared against another copy, an unresolved V gene accounts for under half, and the cause of the remainder is not known. The sample records some 150,000 clones, 83% of which are singletons. 3.5% to 5% of the sample goes to the ten largest clones. Sequencing used PBMCs or T cells enriched from blood (not recorded which). Source of these receptors: a woman in her 50s who had recovered from COVID-19.

The chain carries TRBV2 and TRBJ1-2; possible D gene TRBD1, 5 bases. V was pared by 7 bases and J by 5 bases, with 14 bases between. Germline assignment: CDR1 SNHLY and CDR2 FYNNEI. CDR3 size: 13 residues. CDR3 sequence (DNA): TGTGCCAGCACCCTTGTTCCAGGGTATGGCTACACCTTC. Protein: CASTLVPGYGYTF.

The V gene is TRBV28, the J gene TRBJ2-1; D perhaps matches TRBD2 (6 bases). V lost 4 bases to trimming and J lost 0 bases, with 16 bases between them. Germline V CDR1 and CDR2: MDHEN, SYDVKM. This CDR3 comprises 17 residues. DNA of the CDR3: TGTGCCAGCAGTTCCCCGGGGCTGGGGGGCTCCTACAATGAGCAGTTCTTC. This encodes CASSSPGLGGSYNEQFF.

The rearrangement uses TRBV28 and TRBJ2-7; possibly TRBD1 for D (6 bases). There are 16 residues in the CDR3. Trimming pared 5 bases from V and 0 bases from J, leaving 17 bases between. Germline V CDR1 and CDR2: MDHEN, SYDVKM. CDR3 bases: TGTGCCAGCAGTGGCTCCGGGACACTGAGCTCCTACGAGCAGTACGTC. Residues: CASSGSGTLSSYEQYV.

This chain connects TRBV6-5 to TRBJ2-5; D perhaps matches TRBD1 (6 bases). This CDR3 has 15 residues. The germline gives CDR1 MNHEY, CDR2 SVGAGI. V lost 6 bases and J 5 bases, leaving 19 bases between the germline ends. In DNA form, the CDR3 reads TGTGCCAGCAGCCCATCCTCACAGGGTGGGGAGACCCAGTACTTC. This translates into CASSPSSQGGETQYF.

V is TRBV5-1 and J is TRBJ2-2; D remains ambiguous. Germline V gene sequence: CDR1 SGHRS, CDR2 YFSETQ. With 1 base removed from V and 6 bases from J, the gap between germline ends came to 13 bases. The CDR3 runs 15 residues. The CDR3 sequence is CASSLSVMVAGELFF. The CDR3 coding sequence is TGCGCCAGCAGCTTGAGCGTAATGGTGGCCGGGGAGCTGTTTTTT.

This clone turned up a few times. The V and J genes are TRBV5-1 and TRBJ1-2; D remains unclear. The CDR3 has 13 amino acids. Trimming cost V 2 bases and J 1 base, with 6 bases left between them. Germline lookup yields CDR1 SGHRS and CDR2 YFSETQ. The CDR3 here is CASSLDNNYGYTF. The CDR3, as DNA: TGCGCCAGCAGCTTAGACAATAACTATGGCTACACCTTC.

The chain has TRBV7-8 and TRBJ2-7; 9 bases line up with TRBD1. CDR3 length: 15 residues. CDR1 SGHVS and CDR2 FQNEAQ come from the germline V gene. Trimming removed 4 bases from V and 0 bases from J; junction bases left unmatched: 4. The CDR3 here is CASSSDRGFSYEQYV. DNA for the CDR3: TGTGCCAGCAGCTCAGACAGGGGGTTCTCCTACGAGCAGTACGTC.

J is TRBJ2-5 and V is TRBV11-3; D remains ambiguous. Deletions cut 5 bases from V and 4 bases from J, with 11 bases between. Germline lookup yields CDR1 SGHNT and CDR2 YENEEA. The CDR3 contains 13 residues. The CDR3 sequence is CASSDGSLETQYF. CDR3 coding DNA: TGTGCCAGCAGCGATGGTTCACTAGAGACCCAGTACTTC.

CDR3 sequence reads: CAWSRDRGGGGEKLFF. As DNA, the CDR3 is TGTGCCTGGAGTCGGGACAGGGGAGGAGGGGGTGAAAAACTGTTTTTT. The rearrangement uses TRBV30 and TRBJ1-4, with 10 bases that match TRBD1. The CDR3 runs to 16 residues. Losses at the gene ends were 2 bases for V and 7 bases for J; bases not matched to a gene: 10. CDR1 is GTSNPN, CDR2 SVGIG, per germline (reference sequence).

The J gene is TRBJ2-3, the V gene TRBV28, with D possibly TRBD2 on 7 matching bases. CDR3 length equals 15 residues. V was cut by 5 bases and J by 5 bases, with 17 bases left in between. The germline gives CDR1 MDHEN, CDR2 SYDVKM. The CDR3 sequence: CASSQPGGGGDTQYF. CDR3 DNA: TGTGCCAGCAGTCAGCCGGGGGGCGGGGGAGATACGCAGTATTTT.

The rearrangement joins TRBV9 to TRBJ2-2; the D is unclear. V lost 4 bases, J lost 4 bases, and 8 bases lay in between. Germline V lookup: CDR1 SGDLS, CDR2 YYNGEE. The length of the CDR3 is 13 residues. As DNA, the CDR3 is TGTGCCAGCAGCCGACTGGGCACCGGGGAGCTGTTTTTT. Its protein is CASSRLGTGELFF.

The chain combines TRBV14 with TRBJ1-3, with D perhaps matching TRBD1 (5 bases). The ends were cut back, 0 bases at V and 0 bases at J, with 12 bases in the middle. CDR1 is SGHDN and CDR2 is FVKESK in the germline V gene. The length of the CDR3 is 17 residues. CDR3 amino acids: CASSQDLGEPSGNTIYF. The CDR3, as DNA: TGTGCCAGCAGCCAAGATTTAGGGGAACCCTCTGGAAACACCATATATTTT.

The chain recombines TRBV7-8 with TRBJ1-1; D ambiguous. The CDR3 consists of 13 residues. Trimming left V 5 bases short and J 0 bases short, with 7 bases between. From germline, CDR1 is SGHVS and CDR2 FQNEAQ. This chain's CDR3 is CASSEHMNTEAFF. The CDR3 DNA reads TGTGCCAGCAGCGAACATATGAACACTGAAGCTTTCTTT.

The sample holds a few counts of this clone. The chain's CDR3 is CASSELYYNEQFF. CDR3 DNA: TGTGCCAGCAGTGAGTTGTACTACAATGAGCAGTTCTTC. The genes are TRBV2 and TRBJ2-1; D is unresolved. V was shortened by 3 bases and J by 3 bases, with 6 bases between the two germline ends. The CDR3 totals 13 residues. CDR1 is SNHLY and CDR2 is FYNNEI in the germline V gene.

The gene calls are TRBV28 and TRBJ1-5, with 7 bases lining up with TRBD1. The CDR3 extends over 16 amino acids. CDR1 and CDR2 from the germline V gene are MDHEN and SYDVKM. Germline trimming cut 5 bases from V and 6 bases from J; bases unmatched to any gene: 13. Here the CDR3 reads CASSHPRRGRTQPQHF. The CDR3 coding sequence is TGTGCCAGCAGTCACCCGAGGAGGGGGCGCACTCAGCCCCAGCATTTT. Combining the CDR3 with reference TRBV28 and TRBJ1-5 gives the whole variable domain DVKVTQSSRYLVKRTGEKVFLECVQDMDHENMFWYRQDPGLGLRLIYFSYDVKMKEKGDIPEGYSVSREKKERFSLILESASTNQTSMYLCASSHPRRGRTQPQHFGDGTRLSIL.

This sequence joins TRBV10-3 and TRBJ1-1; D is possibly TRBD1 (5 bases). V was shortened by 8 bases and J by 1 base, with 8 bases between the two germline ends. The CDR3 is made up of 12 amino acids. CDR1 is ENHRY and CDR2 is SYGVKD in the germline V gene. The CDR3 reads CAIGTQNTEAFF. CDR3 nucleotide sequence: TGTGCCATCGGGACTCAGAACACTGAAGCTTTCTTT.

This clone was observed a single time. The chain carries TRBV3-1 (or the pseudogene TRBV3-2) and TRBJ2-2, with 11 nucleotides matching TRBD1. Trimming removed 6 bases from V and 7 bases from J; junction bases left unmatched: 4. This CDR3 is built from 14 residues. Germline V gene lookup returns CDR1 LGHDT and CDR2 YNNKEL (reference sequence). The CDR3 coding sequence is TGTGCCAGCAGAGGACAGGGGGCCGTCGGGGAGCTGTTTTTT. Amino acid sequence: CASRGQGAVGELFF.

This clone was recorded a few times. The chain carries TRBV5-1 and TRBJ1-2; 9 nucleotides line up with TRBD1. Germline V gives CDR1 SGHRS, CDR2 YFSETQ. The CDR3 contains 13 residues. V trimming: 4 bases; J trimming: 6 bases; junction bases outside the gene matches: 4. CDR3 nucleotide sequence: TGCGCCAGCAGCCCCGGACAGGGGAATGGCTACACCTTC. Encoded protein: CASSPGQGNGYTF.

The chain has TRBV7-2 and TRBJ1-3; D gene unclear. Germline V CDR1 and CDR2: SGHTA, FQGNSA. This CDR3 is built from 14 residues. Trimming stripped 1 base from V and 0 bases from J, with 4 bases between. CDR3: CASSLGLSGNTIYF. For the CDR3, the DNA is TGTGCCAGCAGCTTAGGTCTCTCTGGAAACACCATATATTTT.

This chain links TRBV28 with TRBJ2-1; tentatively, D is TRBD2 (5 bases). This CDR3 is built from 13 residues. Germline V gene sequence: CDR1 MDHEN, CDR2 SYDVKM. The V and J ends lost 10 bases and 3 bases respectively, with 13 bases between them. The CDR3 loop reads CATQGGGYNEQFF. In DNA, the CDR3 is TGTGCCACCCAAGGTGGAGGCTACAATGAGCAGTTCTTC.

The J gene is TRBJ2-1, the V gene TRBV20-1; D gene uncertain. CDR1 is DFQATT and CDR2 is SNEGSKA in the germline V gene (reference sequence). With 6 bases removed from V and 9 bases from J, the gap between germline ends came to 9 bases. This CDR3 comprises 10 residues. The CDR3 loop reads CSARRAEQFF. CDR3 bases: TGCAGTGCCAGACGCGCTGAGCAGTTCTTC.

The chain carries TRBV4-2 and TRBJ1-2; D might be TRBD1 (6 bases). Germline CDR1 reads LGHNA; CDR2 reads YNFKEQ. The CDR3 has 14 residues. Trimming pared 4 bases from V and 3 bases from J, leaving 12 bases between. The CDR3 DNA sequence: TGTGCCAGCAGCCTGGAAGGGGGTTACTATGGCTACACCTTC. Translated: CASSLEGGYYGYTF.

The rearrangement links TRBV5-5 to TRBJ2-1; D remains ambiguous. This CDR3 is built from 13 residues. V shed 2 bases and J shed 5 bases, with 8 bases lying between them. The V gene's germline CDR1 is SGHKS and CDR2 YYEKEE (reference sequence). CDR3 coding DNA: TGTGCCAGCAGCTTTACACAGAACAATGAGCAGTTCTTC. It translates to CASSFTQNNEQFF.

The V and J genes are TRBV7-2 and TRBJ2-1; 8 nucleotides match TRBD2. Unmatched junction bases numbered 6, after V lost 2 bases and J lost 15 bases. This CDR3 spans 12 amino acids. CDR1 and CDR2 (germline): SGHTA, FQGNSA. Here the CDR3 reads CASSLYGTRPFF. CDR3 DNA: TGTGCCAGCAGCTTATACGGGACTAGGCCGTTCTTC. The full variable domain, completed using reference TRBV7-2 and TRBJ2-1, is GAGVSQSPSNKVTEKGKDVELRCDPISGHTALYWYRQSLGQGLEFLIYFQGNSAPDKSGLPSDRFSAERTGGSVSTLTIQRTQQEDSAVYLCASSLYGTRPFFGPGTRLTVL.

The chain links TRBV5-6 to TRBJ1-1, with D maybe TRBD1 (6 bases). The CDR3 covers 13 residues. The germline V gene encodes CDR1 SGHDT and CDR2 YYEEEE. Deletions cut 4 bases from V and 5 bases from J, with 12 bases between. For the CDR3, the DNA is TGTGCCAGCAGCCAACAGGGTTATACTGAAGCTTTCTTT. Translated: CASSQQGYTEAFF.

This clone came up once. V usage is TRBV19 and J usage is TRBJ2-3; no reliable D call. The CDR3 contains 14 residues. The V end lost 5 bases, the J end lost 6 bases, and 15 bases lay between the germline ends. Germline V CDR1 and CDR2: LNHDA, SQIVND (reference sequence). CDR3 residues: CASSAFTFRDTQYF. The CDR3 DNA reads as TGTGCCAGTAGTGCCTTTACTTTCAGGGATACGCAGTATTTT.

The chain combines TRBV7-8 with TRBJ1-6, with D perhaps TRBD1 (5 bases). Looked up from germline, CDR1 is SGHVS and CDR2 is FQNEAQ. The CDR3 runs to 16 residues. The germline V and J ends were trimmed by 5 bases and 7 bases, with 18 bases remaining between them. The DNA for the CDR3 is TGTGCCAGCAGCCCCGTCCCCCAGGGAATAAATTCACCCCTCCACTTT. It translates to CASSPVPQGINSPLHF.

This clone has a single count. The chain couples TRBV11-2 to TRBJ2-7; 7 bases match TRBD1. J gave up 3 bases and V 3 bases, and 8 bases lay outside the gene matches. Germline V lookup: CDR1 SGHAT, CDR2 FQNNGV. There are 15 residues in the CDR3. The CDR3 protein is CASSFHPGGVYEQYV. The CDR3 bases are TGTGCCAGCAGCTTTCACCCAGGGGGTGTCTACGAGCAGTACGTC.

This chain links TRBV12-5 with TRBJ2-5; no definite D call. The CDR3 spans 14 residues. Germline V gene sequence: CDR1 LGHNT, CDR2 FRNRAP. Trimming pared 4 bases from V and 7 bases from J, leaving 16 bases between. For the CDR3, the DNA is TGTGCTAGTGGTTCCTCTGACCAGAGAGGGACCCAGTACTTC. It specifies CASGSSDQRGTQYF.